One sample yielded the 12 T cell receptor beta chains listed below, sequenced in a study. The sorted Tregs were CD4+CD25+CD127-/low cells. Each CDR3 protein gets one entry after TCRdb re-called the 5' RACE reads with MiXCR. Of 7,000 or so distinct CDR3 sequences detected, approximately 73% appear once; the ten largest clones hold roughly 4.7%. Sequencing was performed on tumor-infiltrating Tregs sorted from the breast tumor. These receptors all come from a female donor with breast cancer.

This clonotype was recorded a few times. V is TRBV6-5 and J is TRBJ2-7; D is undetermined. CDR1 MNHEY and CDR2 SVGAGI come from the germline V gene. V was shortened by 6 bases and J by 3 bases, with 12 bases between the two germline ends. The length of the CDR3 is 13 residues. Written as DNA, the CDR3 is TGTGCCAGCAGCCGGGTAATTGGCTACGAGCAGTACTTC. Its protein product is CASSRVIGYEQYF.

The DNA of the CDR3 is TGTGCCAGCAGCGGGAGGGCCACGTTGGAGACCCAGTACTTC. Its translation is CASSGRATLETQYF. The genes are TRBV5-6 and TRBJ2-5; 7 bases are shared with TRBD2. Per the germline V gene, CDR1 is SGHDT and CDR2 is YYEEEE. The length of the CDR3 is 14 residues. V lost 4 bases and J lost 5; bases outside the gene matches: 8.

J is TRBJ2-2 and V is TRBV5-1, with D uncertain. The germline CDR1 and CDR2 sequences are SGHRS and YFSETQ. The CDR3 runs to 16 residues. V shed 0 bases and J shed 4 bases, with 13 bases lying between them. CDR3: CASSLVARVVTGELFF. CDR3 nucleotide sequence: TGCGCCAGCAGCTTGGTCGCTAGGGTAGTCACCGGGGAGCTGTTTTTT.

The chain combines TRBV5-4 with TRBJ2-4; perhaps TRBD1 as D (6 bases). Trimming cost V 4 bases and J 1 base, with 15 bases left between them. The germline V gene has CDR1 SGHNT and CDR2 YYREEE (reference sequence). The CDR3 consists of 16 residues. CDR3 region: CASSAGWQGAKNIQYF. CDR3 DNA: TGTGCCAGCAGCGCTGGGTGGCAGGGGGCCAAAAACATTCAGTACTTC.

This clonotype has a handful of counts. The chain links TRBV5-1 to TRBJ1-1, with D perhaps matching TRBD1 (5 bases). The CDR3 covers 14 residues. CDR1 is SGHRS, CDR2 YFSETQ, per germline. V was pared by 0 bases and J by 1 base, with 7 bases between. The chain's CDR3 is CASSLGGQNTEAFF. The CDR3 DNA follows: TGCGCCAGCAGCTTGGGAGGACAGAACACTGAAGCTTTCTTT.

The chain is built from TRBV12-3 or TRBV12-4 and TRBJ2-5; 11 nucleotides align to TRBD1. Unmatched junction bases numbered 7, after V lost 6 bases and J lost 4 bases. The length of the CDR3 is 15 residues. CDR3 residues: CASRLGQGAGETQYF. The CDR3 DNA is TGTGCCAGCAGACTAGGACAGGGGGCGGGAGAGACCCAGTACTTC.

The CDR3 nucleotides read TGTGCCAGCAGAGCCCGGGACTACGGCGAGCAGTACTTC. It yields the protein CASRARDYGEQYF. The chain recombines TRBV6-5 with TRBJ2-7, with TRBD2 matching over 7 bases. Per the germline V gene, CDR1 is MNHEY and CDR2 is SVGAGI. The junction had 8 bases not matched to a gene; V was cut back by 6 bases and J by 6 bases. The CDR3 is 13 amino acids.

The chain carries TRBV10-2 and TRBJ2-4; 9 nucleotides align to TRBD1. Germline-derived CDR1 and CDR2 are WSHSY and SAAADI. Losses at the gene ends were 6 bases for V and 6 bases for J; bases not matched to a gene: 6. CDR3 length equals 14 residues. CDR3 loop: CASRTGQGPNIQYF. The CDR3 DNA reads TGCGCCAGCAGGACGGGACAGGGCCCAAACATTCAGTACTTC.

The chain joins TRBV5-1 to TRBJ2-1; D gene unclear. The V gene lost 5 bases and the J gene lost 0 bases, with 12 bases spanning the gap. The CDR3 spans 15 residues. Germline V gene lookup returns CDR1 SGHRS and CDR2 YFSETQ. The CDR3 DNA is TGCGCCAGCAGTCCGGACCTAAGCTCCTACAATGAGCAGTTCTTC. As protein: CASSPDLSSYNEQFF.

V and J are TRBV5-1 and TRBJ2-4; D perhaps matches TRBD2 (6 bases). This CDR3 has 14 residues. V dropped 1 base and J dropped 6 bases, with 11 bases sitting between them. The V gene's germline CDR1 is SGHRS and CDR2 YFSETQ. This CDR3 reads CASSLRVGGNIQYF. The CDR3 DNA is TGCGCCAGCAGCTTGCGAGTCGGGGGAAACATTCAGTACTTC.

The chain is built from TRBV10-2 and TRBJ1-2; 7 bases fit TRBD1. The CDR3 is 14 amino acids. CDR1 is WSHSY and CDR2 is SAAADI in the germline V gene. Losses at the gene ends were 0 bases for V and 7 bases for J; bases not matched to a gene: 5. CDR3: CASSESTGKSGYTF. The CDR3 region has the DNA TGCGCCAGCAGTGAGTCGACAGGGAAGTCTGGCTACACCTTC.

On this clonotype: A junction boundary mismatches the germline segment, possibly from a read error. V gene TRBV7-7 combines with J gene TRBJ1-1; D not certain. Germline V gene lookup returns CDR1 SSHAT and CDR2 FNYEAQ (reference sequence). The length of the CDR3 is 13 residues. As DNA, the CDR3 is TGTGCTAGCAGCTTATTTGCTGGGACTGAAGCTTTCTTT. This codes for CASSLFAGTEAFF.